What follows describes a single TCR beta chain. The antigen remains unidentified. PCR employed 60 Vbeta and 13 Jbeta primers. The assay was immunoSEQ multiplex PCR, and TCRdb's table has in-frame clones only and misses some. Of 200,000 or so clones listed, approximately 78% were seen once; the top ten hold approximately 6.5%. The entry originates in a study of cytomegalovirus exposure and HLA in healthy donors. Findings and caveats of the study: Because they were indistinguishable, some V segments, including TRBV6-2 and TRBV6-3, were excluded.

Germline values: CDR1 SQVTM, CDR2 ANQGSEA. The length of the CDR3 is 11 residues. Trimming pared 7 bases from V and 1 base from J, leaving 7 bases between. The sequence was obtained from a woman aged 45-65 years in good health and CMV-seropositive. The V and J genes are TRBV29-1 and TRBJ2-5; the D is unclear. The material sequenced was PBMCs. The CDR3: CSGDIQETQYF. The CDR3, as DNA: TGCAGCGGAGACATCCAAGAGACCCAGTACTTC.